This TCR beta chain was observed in a study of cytomegalovirus exposure and HLA in healthy donors. Produced via immunoSEQ multiplex PCR; TCRdb's table is partial and in-frame only. Seen here are tens of thousands of clones, 80% to 95% observed once, and the top ten hold 5.6%. The CDR3 runs 14 residues. The V gene lost 5 bases and the J gene lost 0 bases, with 10 bases spanning the gap. Germline values: CDR1 MDHEN, CDR2 SYDVKM. This clonotype originated in a man aged 18-30 years in good health and CMV-seronegative. The rearrangement joins TRBV28 to TRBJ1-1; D is possibly TRBD1 (6 bases). The sequenced sample was PBMCs. This chain's CDR3 is CASSIDRLNTEAFF. The CDR3, as DNA: TGTGCCAGCAGTATTGACAGGTTGAACACTGAAGCTTTCTTT.